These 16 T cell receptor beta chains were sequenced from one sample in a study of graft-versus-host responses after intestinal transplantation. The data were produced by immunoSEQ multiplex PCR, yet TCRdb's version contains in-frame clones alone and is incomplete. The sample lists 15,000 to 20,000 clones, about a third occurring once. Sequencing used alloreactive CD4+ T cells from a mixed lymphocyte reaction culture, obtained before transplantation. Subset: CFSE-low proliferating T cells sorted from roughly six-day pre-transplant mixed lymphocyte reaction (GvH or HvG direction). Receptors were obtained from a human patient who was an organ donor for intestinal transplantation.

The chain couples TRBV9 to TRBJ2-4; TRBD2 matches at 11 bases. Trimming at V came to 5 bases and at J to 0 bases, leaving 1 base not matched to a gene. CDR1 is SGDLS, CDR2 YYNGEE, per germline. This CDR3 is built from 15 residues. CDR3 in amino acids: CASRTSGKAKNIQYF. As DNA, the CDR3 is TGTGCCAGCAGGACTAGCGGGAAAGCCAAAAACATTCAGTACTTC.

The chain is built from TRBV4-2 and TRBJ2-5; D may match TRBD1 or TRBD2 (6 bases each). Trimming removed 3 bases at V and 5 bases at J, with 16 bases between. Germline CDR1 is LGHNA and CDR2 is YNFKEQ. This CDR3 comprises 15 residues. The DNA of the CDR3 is TGTGCCAGCAGCCATAGTAGCGGAGGGGGGGAGACCCAGTACTTC. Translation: CASSHSSGGGETQYF.

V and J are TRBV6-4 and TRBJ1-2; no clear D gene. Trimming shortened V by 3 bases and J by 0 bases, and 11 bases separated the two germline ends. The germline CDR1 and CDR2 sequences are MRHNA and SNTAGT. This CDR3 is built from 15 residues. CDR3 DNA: TGTGCCAGCAGTGAACATAAACCCACTAACTATGGCTACACCTTC. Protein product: CASSEHKPTNYGYTF.

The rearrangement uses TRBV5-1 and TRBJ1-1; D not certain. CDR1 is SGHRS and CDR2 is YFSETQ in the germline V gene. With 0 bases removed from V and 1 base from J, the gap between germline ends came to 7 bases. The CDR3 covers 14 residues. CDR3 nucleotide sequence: TGCGCCAGCAGCTTGGGGGTTGGGAACACTGAAGCTTTCTTT. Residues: CASSLGVGNTEAFF.

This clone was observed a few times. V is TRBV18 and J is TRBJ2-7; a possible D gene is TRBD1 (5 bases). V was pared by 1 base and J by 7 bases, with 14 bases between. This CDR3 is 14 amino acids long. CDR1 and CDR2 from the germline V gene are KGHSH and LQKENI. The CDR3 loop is CASSPRGQGTEQYF. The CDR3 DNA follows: TGTGCCAGCTCACCACGGGGTCAGGGAACGGAGCAGTACTTC. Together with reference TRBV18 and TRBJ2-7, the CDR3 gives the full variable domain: NAGVMQNPRHLVRRRGQEARLRCSPMKGHSHVYWYRQLPEEGLKFMVYLQKENIIDESGMPKERFSAEFPKEGPSILRIQQVVRGDSAAYFCASSPRGQGTEQYFGPGTRLTVT.

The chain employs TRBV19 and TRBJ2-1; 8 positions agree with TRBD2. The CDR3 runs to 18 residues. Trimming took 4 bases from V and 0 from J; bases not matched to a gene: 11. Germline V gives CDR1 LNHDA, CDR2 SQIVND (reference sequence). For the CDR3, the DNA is TGTGCCAGTAGTAAAGCCCGATCGGGAGGGCCCTCCTACAATGAGCAGTTCTTC. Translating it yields CASSKARSGGPSYNEQFF.

CDR3 region: CASSLIGNEQFF. Written as DNA, the CDR3 is TGTGCCAGCAGTTTAATCGGGAATGAGCAGTTCTTC. This chain joins TRBV28 and TRBJ2-1; unclear D gene. Germline values: CDR1 MDHEN, CDR2 SYDVKM. V lost 2 bases and J lost 7, with 6 bases in between. This CDR3 has 12 amino acids.

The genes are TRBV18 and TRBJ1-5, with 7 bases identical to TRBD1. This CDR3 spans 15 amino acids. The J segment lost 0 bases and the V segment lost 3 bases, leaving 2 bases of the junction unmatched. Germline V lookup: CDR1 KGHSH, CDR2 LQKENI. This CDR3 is CASSPTGYSNQPQHF. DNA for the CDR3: TGTGCCAGCTCACCGACAGGGTATAGCAATCAGCCCCAGCATTTT.

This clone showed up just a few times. For the CDR3, the DNA is TGTGCCATCAGTGGATACAGGGTCGGACACACTGAAGCTTTCTTT. Translation gives CAISGYRVGHTEAFF. The gene calls are TRBV10-3 and TRBJ1-1, with TRBD1 as a possible D gene (6 bases). The germline CDR1 and CDR2 sequences are ENHRY and SYGVKD. V shed 4 bases and J shed 3 bases, with 15 bases lying between them. This CDR3 contains 15 residues.

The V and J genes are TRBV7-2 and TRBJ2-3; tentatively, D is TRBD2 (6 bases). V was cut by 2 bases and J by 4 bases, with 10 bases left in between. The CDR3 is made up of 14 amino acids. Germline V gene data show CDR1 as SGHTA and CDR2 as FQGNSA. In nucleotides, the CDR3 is TGTGCCAGCAGCTTATCACTAGCTTCAGATACGCAGTATTTT. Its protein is CASSLSLASDTQYF.

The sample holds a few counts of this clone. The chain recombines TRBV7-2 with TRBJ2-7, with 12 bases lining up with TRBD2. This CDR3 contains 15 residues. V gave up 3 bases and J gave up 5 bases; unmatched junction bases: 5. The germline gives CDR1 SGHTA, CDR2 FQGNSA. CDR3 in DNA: TGTGCCAGCAGCTTTAGACTAGCGGGAGCCCACGAGCAGTACTTC. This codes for CASSFRLAGAHEQYF.

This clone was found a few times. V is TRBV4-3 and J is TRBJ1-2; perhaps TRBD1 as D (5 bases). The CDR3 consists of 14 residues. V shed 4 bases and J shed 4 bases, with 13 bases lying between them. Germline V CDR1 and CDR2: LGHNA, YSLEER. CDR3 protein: CASSPRRQGYGYTF. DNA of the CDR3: TGCGCCAGCAGCCCCCGCCGTCAGGGCTATGGCTACACCTTC.

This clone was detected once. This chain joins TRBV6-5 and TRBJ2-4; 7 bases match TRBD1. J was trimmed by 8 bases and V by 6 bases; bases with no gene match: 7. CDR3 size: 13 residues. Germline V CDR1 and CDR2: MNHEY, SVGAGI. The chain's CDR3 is CASSGTARDIQYF. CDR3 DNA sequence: TGTGCCAGCAGCGGGACAGCGAGGGACATTCAGTACTTC.

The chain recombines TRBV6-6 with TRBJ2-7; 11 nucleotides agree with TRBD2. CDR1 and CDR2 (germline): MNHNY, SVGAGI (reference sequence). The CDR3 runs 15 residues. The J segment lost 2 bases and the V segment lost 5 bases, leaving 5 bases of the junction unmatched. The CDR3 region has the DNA TGTGCCAGCAGTCATGGGGGACTAGCGGCCTACGAGCAGTACTTC. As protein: CASSHGGLAAYEQYF.

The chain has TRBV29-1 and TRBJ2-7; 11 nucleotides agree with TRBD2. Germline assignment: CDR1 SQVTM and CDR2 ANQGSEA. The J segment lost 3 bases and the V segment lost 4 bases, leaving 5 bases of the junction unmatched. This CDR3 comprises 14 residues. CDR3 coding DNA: TGCAGCGTTGGACCGGGACTAGCGGACTACGAGCAGTACTTC. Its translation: CSVGPGLADYEQYF.

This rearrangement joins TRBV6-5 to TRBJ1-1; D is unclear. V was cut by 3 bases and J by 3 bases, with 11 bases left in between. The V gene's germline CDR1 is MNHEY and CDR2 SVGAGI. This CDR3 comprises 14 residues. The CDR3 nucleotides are TGTGCCAGCAGTTATGAGGGTTGGGACACTGAAGCTTTCTTT. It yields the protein CASSYEGWDTEAFF.